Below, 9 T cell receptor beta chains from the same sample are listed, as sequenced in a study of T-cell memory formation after mild COVID-19. Each CDR3 protein gets one entry after TCRdb re-called the 5' RACE reads with MiXCR. The sample gives approximately 290,000 distinct CDR3 sequences, 8% to 9% of which show up once; 20% to 25% is in the top ten. The sequencing input was PBMCs or a T cell subset sorted from them (not recorded which). The receptor source for this set is a man between 18 and 35 years old who had mild COVID-19 (a few samples of this study predate the infection). Cell type and time point are not known.

This clonotype was observed a few times. The J gene is TRBJ1-1, the V gene TRBV12-5; D remains unclear. Germline V gives CDR1 LGHNT, CDR2 FRNRAP. The CDR3 contains 17 residues. V was trimmed by 3 bases and J by 1 base, leaving 18 bases between them. DNA of the CDR3: TGTGCTAGTGGTTTACTGGACGGAATTCTTAAGAACACTGAAGCTTTCTTT. Amino acids: CASGLLDGILKNTEAFF.

This clonotype appeared many times. The J gene is TRBJ2-3, the V gene TRBV6-4; TRBD2 agrees at 14 bases. Germline V gene sequence: CDR1 MRHNA, CDR2 SNTAGT. V lost 5 bases and J lost 6; bases outside the gene matches: 10. This CDR3 has 17 residues. Written as DNA, the CDR3 is TGTGCCAGCAGTCCCCGTGGACTAGCGGGGGGCAGGGATACGCAGTATTTT. This translates into CASSPRGLAGGRDTQYF.

This chain links TRBV6-5 with TRBJ2-7, with 10 bases identical to TRBD1. Unmatched junction bases numbered 8, after V lost 8 bases and J lost 1 base. Germline CDR1 MNHEY, CDR2 SVGAGI. This CDR3 comprises 15 residues. CDR3 loop: CASGPGQGPSYEQYF. DNA of the CDR3: TGTGCCAGCGGACCGGGACAGGGGCCTTCCTACGAGCAGTACTTC.

This clonotype was counted at least ten times. This sequence joins TRBV12-3 or TRBV12-4 and TRBJ1-1; D uncertain. V was trimmed by 5 bases and J by 0 bases, leaving 10 bases between them. The CDR3 covers 14 residues. CDR3 in amino acids: CASSPGLMNTEAFF. Written as DNA, the CDR3 is TGTGCCAGCAGTCCCGGACTGATGAACACTGAAGCTTTCTTT.

The chain combines TRBV29-1 with TRBJ2-1, with a possible D match to TRBD2 (5 bases). Trimming pared 7 bases from V and 4 bases from J, leaving 17 bases between. The CDR3 is 14 residues long. Germline CDR1 is SQVTM and CDR2 is ANQGSEA. This CDR3 reads CSGGPSQEYNEQFF. The CDR3, as DNA: TGCAGCGGAGGGCCGAGTCAGGAGTACAATGAGCAGTTCTTC.

This clonotype has a handful of counts. This sequence joins TRBV29-1 and TRBJ1-3; 9 nucleotides match TRBD1. The ends lost 6 bases at V and 0 bases at J; junction bases unmatched: 6. Per the germline V gene, CDR1 is SQVTM and CDR2 is ANQGSEA. The CDR3 has 15 amino acids. CDR3 protein: CSVRTGASSGNTIYF. CDR3 bases: TGCAGCGTAAGGACAGGGGCGAGCTCTGGAAACACCATATATTTT.

J is TRBJ1-1 and V is TRBV6-5; unclear D gene. Trimming took 7 bases from V and 1 from J, leaving 19 bases between them. CDR3 length equals 16 residues. In germline, CDR1 is MNHEY, CDR2 SVGAGI. CDR3 nucleotide sequence: TGTGCCAGCATCCCCGGAGGACGGCATAAGAACACTGAAGCTTTCTTT. Translation: CASIPGGRHKNTEAFF.

J is TRBJ2-1 and V is TRBV25-1; 12 bases match TRBD2. V lost 3 bases, J lost 12 bases, and 9 bases stayed unmatched. The CDR3 consists of 15 residues. Germline CDR1 is MGHDK and CDR2 is SYGVNS. This CDR3 reads CASSDNGPTSGGQFF. The DNA for the CDR3 is TGTGCCAGCAGTGATAACGGTCCGACTAGCGGGGGGCAGTTCTTC. The variable domain in full, with the rest retrieved from reference TRBV25-1 and TRBJ2-1, is EADIYQTPRYLVIGTGKKITLECSQTMGHDKMYWYQQDPGMELHLIHYSYGVNSTEKGDLSSESTVSRIRTEHFPLTLESARPSHTSQYLCASSDNGPTSGGQFFGPGTRLTVL.

This clonotype has only a few counts. V gene TRBV4-2 combines with J gene TRBJ1-1, with 9 bases fitting TRBD1. Germline assignment: CDR1 LGHNA and CDR2 YNFKEQ. J was trimmed by 2 bases and V by 4 bases; bases with no gene match: 8. This CDR3 has 16 residues. CDR3 protein: CASSPGTGSGNTEAFF. CDR3 nucleotide sequence: TGTGCCAGCAGCCCGGGGACAGGGTCGGGAAACACTGAAGCTTTCTTT.